Listed here are 28 T cell receptor beta chains from one sample, sequenced in a study of shared clonotypes between healthy human individuals. TCRdb keeps only in-frame clones here, not all; method: immunoSEQ multiplex PCR. The data contain over a million clones, roughly 98% of them seen just once; the ten biggest clones take up approximately 0.45%. Sequencing used naive CD4+ T cells sorted from blood. Subset given: CD45RA+ positively selected. All receptors come from a man aged 30-40 years in good health.

This chain links TRBV7-8 with TRBJ2-3; D is perhaps TRBD2 (6 bases). The V and J ends lost 5 bases and 3 bases respectively, with 21 bases between them. This CDR3 is built from 17 residues. From germline, CDR1 is SGHVS and CDR2 FQNEAQ. This CDR3 is CASSPRLGTPGTDTQYF. The DNA for the CDR3 is TGTGCCAGCAGCCCACGGCTCGGGACTCCGGGGACAGATACGCAGTATTTT.

The V gene is TRBV5-1, the J gene TRBJ2-3; the D gene could be TRBD1 or TRBD2 (5 bases each). V was shortened by 4 bases and J by 5 bases, with 17 bases between the two germline ends. The CDR3 consists of 15 residues. Germline-derived CDR1 and CDR2 are SGHRS and YFSETQ. The CDR3 coding sequence is TGCGCCAGCAGCACCGGGACCGTGCTGAAAGATACGCAGTATTTT. It yields the protein CASSTGTVLKDTQYF. The full variable domain, completed using reference TRBV5-1 and TRBJ2-3, is KAGVTQTPRYLIKTRGQQVTLSCSPISGHRSVSWYQQTPGQGLQFLFEYFSETQRNKGNFPGRFSGRQFSNSRSEMNVSTLELGDSALYLCASSTGTVLKDTQYFGPGTRLTVL.

The gene calls are TRBV7-9 and TRBJ2-5; the match to TRBD1 covers 8 bases. The CDR3 totals 15 residues. The V gene end was trimmed by 5 bases and the J gene end by 6 bases; junction bases not matched to a gene: 11. Germline CDR1 and CDR2: SEHNR and FQNEAQ (reference sequence). This CDR3 reads CASSGRTGISQTQYF. CDR3 in DNA: TGTGCCAGCAGCGGGAGGACAGGGATTTCGCAGACCCAGTACTTC.

DNA for the CDR3: TGTGCCAGCAGCTTAGATCCGTCTAGCGGAAGATACGAGCAGTACTTC. Translation gives CASSLDPSSGRYEQYF. The rearrangement links TRBV11-2 to TRBJ2-7; 7 bases are a match to TRBD2. The CDR3 runs to 16 residues. V gave up 0 bases and J gave up 4 bases; unmatched junction bases: 9. The germline gives CDR1 SGHAT, CDR2 FQNNGV.

The chain recombines TRBV12-2 with TRBJ1-1. TRBV12-2 is reported as a pseudogene. The CDR3 has 15 residues. CDR3 sequence (DNA): TGTGCAAGTCGCTCCCCGTTCTGGGGACCCTTGGAGGCTTTCTTT. Translated, it gives CASRSPFWGPLEAFF.

The V gene is TRBV30, the J gene TRBJ2-1; 8 bases match TRBD2. Looked up from germline, CDR1 is GTSNPN and CDR2 is SVGIG (reference sequence). The CDR3 length is 13 residues. The CDR3 DNA is TGTGCGAGAGACGGGAGGGCCTACAATGAGCAGTTCTTC. Its protein product is CARDGRAYNEQFF.

The rearrangement joins TRBV5-5 to TRBJ2-2; the match to TRBD1 covers 7 bases. With V trimmed by 0 bases and J by 4 bases, 3 bases remained unmatched. The germline V gene encodes CDR1 SGHKS and CDR2 YYEKEE (reference sequence). The CDR3 runs 15 residues. This chain's CDR3 is CASSLGQGTTGELFF. CDR3 in DNA: TGTGCCAGCAGCTTGGGACAGGGAACCACCGGGGAGCTGTTTTTT.

This chain joins TRBV15 and TRBJ2-1; D is unclear. V shed 0 bases and J shed 7 bases, with 22 bases lying between them. The V gene's germline CDR1 is LNHNV and CDR2 YYDKDF (reference sequence). The CDR3 is 18 residues long. This chain's CDR3 is CATSRDSPKRTLVNEQFF. CDR3 in DNA: TGTGCCACCAGCAGAGATTCCCCAAAAAGGACGTTAGTTAATGAGCAGTTCTTC.

CDR3 sequence: CASTTRGAASEQYF. The CDR3, as DNA: TGTGCCAGCACGACCAGGGGAGCGGCCTCCGAGCAGTACTTC. The chain is built from TRBV28 and TRBJ2-7, with a tentative D call TRBD1 (6 bases). V was shortened by 7 bases and J by 6 bases, with 19 bases between the two germline ends. The germline gives CDR1 MDHEN, CDR2 SYDVKM. The CDR3 spans 14 residues.

The V call is TRBV7-8, the J call TRBJ2-1, with 10 bases lining up with TRBD2. The junction had 5 bases not matched to a gene; V was cut back by 2 bases and J by 4 bases. This CDR3 is built from 16 residues. CDR1 is SGHVS, CDR2 FQNEAQ, per germline. CDR3 DNA sequence: TGTGCCAGCAGCTTAATAGCGGGAGGCCAATACAATGAGCAGTTCTTC. It yields the protein CASSLIAGGQYNEQFF.

In this sample, this clone turned up once. The chain couples TRBV7-2 to TRBJ1-3; D is uncertain. The CDR3 runs 12 residues. V lost 5 bases and J lost 11, with 13 bases in between. CDR1 and CDR2 from the germline V gene are SGHTA and FQGNSA. CDR3 nucleotide sequence: TGTGCCAGCAGCCGATCCCCAAAGGCCATATATTTT. Amino acid sequence: CASSRSPKAIYF.

CDR3 DNA: TGTGCCAGCAGCTTAACGGAGACGTACAATGAGCAGTTCTTC. Encoded protein: CASSLTETYNEQFF. V and J are TRBV7-8 and TRBJ2-1, with D unresolved. Germline V gives CDR1 SGHVS, CDR2 FQNEAQ. This CDR3 comprises 14 residues. V lost 2 bases to trimming and J lost 4 bases, with 9 bases between them.

The V call is TRBV6-6, the J call TRBJ2-3; 7 positions match TRBD2. CDR3 size: 14 residues. CDR1 MNHNY and CDR2 SVGAGI come from the germline V gene (reference sequence). V lost 5 bases and J lost 4; bases outside the gene matches: 6. The CDR3 region has the DNA TGTGCCAGCAGTCGCGGGAGTATTGCAGATACGCAGTATTTT. Translation: CASSRGSIADTQYF.

This rearrangement joins TRBV7-9 to TRBJ1-2; the match to TRBD1 covers 7 bases. CDR3 length equals 15 residues. Germline V CDR1 and CDR2: SEHNR, FQNEAQ (reference sequence). Losses at the gene ends were 0 bases for V and 7 bases for J; bases not matched to a gene: 8. The CDR3 region has the DNA TGTGCCAGCAGCTTAGCCGACACAGGGGAGTCTGGCTACACCTTC. Translated, it gives CASSLADTGESGYTF.

The table lists this clone with a few counts. This chain links TRBV7-2 with TRBJ1-5; D possibly corresponds to TRBD1 (6 bases). Germline V CDR1 and CDR2: SGHTA, FQGNSA. Trimming took 1 base from V and 9 from J, leaving 25 bases between them. The CDR3 extends over 18 amino acids. Here the CDR3 DNA reads TGTGCCAGCAGCTTAGGAGGTGTGGGGGGCTTGGGTTTATCGCCCCAGCATTTT. Residues: CASSLGGVGGLGLSPQHF.

This sequence joins TRBV7-9 and TRBJ2-1; 10 bases agree with TRBD2. This CDR3 is built from 15 residues. Germline CDR1 SEHNR, CDR2 FQNEAQ (reference sequence). The junction had 2 bases not matched to a gene; V was cut back by 1 base and J by 5 bases. DNA for the CDR3: TGTGCCAGCAGCTTAGAGCTAGCGGGGGACAATGAGCAGTTCTTC. Encoded protein: CASSLELAGDNEQFF.

Comment on this clone: Distinct nucleotide sequences in the sample also encode this CDR3. V and J are TRBV29-1 and TRBJ2-1; 8 nucleotides match TRBD2. The CDR3 consists of 12 residues. CDR1 and CDR2 from the germline V gene are SQVTM and ANQGSEA. Here the CDR3 reads CSGGGSYNEQFF. In nucleotides, the CDR3 is TGCTCGGGAGGGGGATCCTACAATGAGCAGTTCTTC.

The gene calls are TRBV6-1 and TRBJ1-1; D remains unclear. The CDR3 is 14 residues long. The germline V and J ends were trimmed by 3 bases and 1 base, with 9 bases remaining between them. In germline, CDR1 is MNHNS, CDR2 SASEGT. The CDR3 DNA reads as TGTGCCAGCAGTGACCTACGGCAGAACACTGAAGCTTTCTTT. Translated, it gives CASSDLRQNTEAFF.

The V call is TRBV7-8, the J call TRBJ1-1, with TRBD1 as a possible D gene (5 bases). CDR1 is SGHVS, CDR2 FQNEAQ, per germline. The germline V and J ends were trimmed by 1 base and 7 bases, with 10 bases remaining between them. The CDR3 extends over 13 amino acids. The CDR3 sequence is CASSLGGRSEAFF. CDR3 sequence (DNA): TGTGCCAGCAGCTTAGGGGGACGTAGTGAAGCTTTCTTT.

This sequence joins TRBV7-2 and TRBJ2-5; D possibly corresponds to TRBD2 (5 bases). The CDR3 has 15 residues. V lost 1 base and J 4 bases, leaving 13 bases between the germline ends. CDR1 is SGHTA, CDR2 FQGNSA, per germline. The CDR3 loop is CASSLDGLARETQYF. CDR3 nucleotide sequence: TGTGCCAGCAGCTTAGACGGGCTAGCTCGAGAGACCCAGTACTTC.

The genes are TRBV7-9 and TRBJ1-5; perhaps TRBD1 as D (6 bases). CDR3 length: 15 residues. Trimming removed 5 bases at V and 1 base at J, with 12 bases between. Looked up from germline, CDR1 is SEHNR and CDR2 is FQNEAQ (reference sequence). CDR3 residues: CASSGTGPSNQPQHF. CDR3 coding DNA: TGTGCCAGCAGCGGTACAGGGCCGAGCAATCAGCCCCAGCATTTT.

A word on this clone: In the same sample, other DNA sequences code for this CDR3. The J gene is TRBJ2-3, the V gene TRBV5-1; D not resolved. Germline CDR1 is SGHRS and CDR2 is YFSETQ. The germline V and J ends were trimmed by 0 bases and 6 bases, with 5 bases remaining between them. The CDR3 covers 12 residues. In DNA, the CDR3 is TGCGCCAGCAGCTTGGCCCTCGATACGCAGTATTTT. Residues: CASSLALDTQYF.

The rearrangement uses TRBV5-1 and TRBJ2-5, with 9 bases fitting TRBD1. This CDR3 is 15 amino acids long. V shed 4 bases, J shed 4 bases, and the junction held 8 bases outside the gene matches. Germline V gives CDR1 SGHRS, CDR2 YFSETQ. The CDR3 is CASSPDRGGRETQYF. CDR3 coding DNA: TGCGCCAGCAGCCCCGACAGGGGGGGGAGAGAGACCCAGTACTTC.

The chain joins TRBV19 to TRBJ1-1; no definite D call. This CDR3 comprises 13 residues. Germline CDR1 and CDR2: LNHDA and SQIVND (reference sequence). V gave up 5 bases and J gave up 1 base, with 8 bases separating them. CDR3 in amino acids: CASSLTANTEAFF. Here the CDR3 DNA reads TGTGCCAGTAGTCTGACCGCGAACACTGAAGCTTTCTTT. The whole variable domain, filled in from reference TRBV19 and TRBJ1-1, reads DGGITQSPKYLFRKEGQNVTLSCEQNLNHDAMYWYRQDPGQGLRLIYYSQIVNDFQKGDIAEGYSVSREKKESFPLTVTSAQKNPTAFYLCASSLTANTEAFFGQGTRLTVV.

V is TRBV28 and J is TRBJ2-7, with D hard to call. Germline lookup yields CDR1 MDHEN and CDR2 SYDVKM. The CDR3 sequence is 13 residues long. The V gene lost 4 bases and the J gene lost 2 bases, with 9 bases spanning the gap. CDR3: CASSSTIPYEQYF. CDR3 nucleotide sequence: TGTGCCAGCAGTTCCACGATACCCTACGAGCAGTACTTC. The full variable domain, completed using reference TRBV28 and TRBJ2-7, is DVKVTQSSRYLVKRTGEKVFLECVQDMDHENMFWYRQDPGLGLRLIYFSYDVKMKEKGDIPEGYSVSREKKERFSLILESASTNQTSMYLCASSSTIPYEQYFGPGTRLTVT.

The sample holds one count of this clone. This chain links TRBV6-5 with TRBJ2-7; tentatively, D is TRBD2 (6 bases). The V gene's germline CDR1 is MNHEY and CDR2 SVGAGI. Trimming shortened V by 11 bases and J by 0 bases, and 14 bases separated the two germline ends. The CDR3 is 13 amino acids. The CDR3 nucleotides are TGTGCCGCGGGTCGGGGGACCTCCTACGAGCAGTACTTC. Its translation: CAAGRGTSYEQYF.

The J gene is TRBJ1-2, the V gene TRBV7-8, with D hard to call. Trimming removed 5 bases from V and 2 bases from J, with 6 bases in between. This CDR3 has 12 amino acids. Germline V gene lookup returns CDR1 SGHVS and CDR2 FQNEAQ. CDR3 loop: CASSGGNYGYTF. As DNA, the CDR3 is TGTGCCAGCAGCGGAGGCAACTATGGCTACACCTTC.

As for this clone: At one end, the junction sequence differs from germline, possibly due to a read error. J is TRBJ2-1 and V is TRBV18; unclear D gene. The length of the CDR3 is 12 residues. CDR1 KGHSH and CDR2 LQKENI come from the germline V gene. The CDR3 spells CASQASNNEQFF. The CDR3, as DNA: TGTGCCAGCCAAGCCTCCAACAATGAGCAGTTCTTC.